These 9 T cell receptor beta chains were sequenced from one sample in a study of blood T cell repertoires in COVID-19. TCRdb keeps only in-frame clones here, not all; method: immunoSEQ multiplex PCR. The sample lists a few hundred thousand clones; approximately 85% were seen once. Sequences were obtained from peripheral blood. The receptors were gathered from a woman between 65 and 79 years old with acute or convalescent COVID-19.

The table lists this clone with many counts. J is TRBJ1-1 and V is TRBV2; a possible D gene is TRBD1 (5 bases). V gave up 7 bases and J gave up 8 bases, with 11 bases separating them. The CDR3 is made up of 11 amino acids. CDR1 is SNHLY and CDR2 is FYNNEI in the germline V gene. The CDR3, as DNA: TGTGCCAGCAAGGGGCCCCGCGAAGCTTTCTTT. The encoded protein is CASKGPREAFF.

A remark on this clone: An end of the junction does not agree with germline; a read error may underlie this. The gene calls are TRBV7-9 and TRBJ1-1; 7 nucleotides align to TRBD1. The germline gives CDR1 SEHNR, CDR2 FQNEAQ (reference sequence). The CDR3 has 13 amino acids. The CDR3 DNA sequence: TGTGCCAGCATGGGACAGTTGAATACTGAAGCTTTCTTT. It is translated as CASMGQLNTEAFF. The full variable domain, with the rest looked up from reference TRBV7-9 and TRBJ1-1, is DTGVSQNPRHKITKRGQNVTFRCDPISEHNRLYWYRQTLGQGPEFLTYFQNEAQLEKSRLLSDRFSAERPKGSFSTLEIQRTEQGDSAMYLCASMGQLNTEAFFGQGTRLTVV.

The chain recombines TRBV18 with TRBJ2-7; 11 bases match TRBD1. V trimming: 1 base; J trimming: 5 bases; junction bases outside the gene matches: 10. Per germline, CDR1 KGHSH and CDR2 LQKENI. CDR3 length: 17 amino acids. The CDR3, as DNA: TGTGCCAGCTCACCACAGGGACCGGGACAGGGGGTCCACGAGCAGTACTTC. Its protein is CASSPQGPGQGVHEQYF.

This chain links TRBV5-6 with TRBJ2-2, with D possibly matching TRBD1 (6 bases). V shed 4 bases and J shed 7 bases, with 17 bases lying between them. The CDR3 consists of 15 residues. Germline CDR1 and CDR2: SGHDT and YYEEEE. CDR3 residues: CASSGGHGADGELFF. The CDR3 DNA follows: TGTGCCAGCAGCGGGGGCCATGGGGCTGACGGGGAGCTGTTTTTT. Combining the CDR3 with reference TRBV5-6 and TRBJ2-2 gives the whole variable domain DAGVTQSPTHLIKTRGQQVTLRCSPKSGHDTVSWYQQALGQGPQFIFQYYEEEERQRGNFPDRFSGHQFPNYSSELNVNALLLGDSALYLCASSGGHGADGELFFGEGSRLTVL.

The chain joins TRBV15 to TRBJ1-2, with 9 nucleotides matching TRBD1. The germline gives CDR1 LNHNV, CDR2 YYDKDF (reference sequence). V was pared by 4 bases and J by 9 bases, with 12 bases of the junction left unmatched. The CDR3 runs to 15 residues. CDR3 nucleotide sequence: TGTGCCACCAGCACCCGGGACAGGGTTGTCTCGAGCTACACCTTC. Its protein is CATSTRDRVVSSYTF.

The chain uses TRBV2 and TRBJ1-2, with a weak D call TRBD1 (5 bases). Trimming pared 1 base from V and 2 bases from J, leaving 8 bases between. This CDR3 is built from 14 residues. Germline V CDR1 and CDR2: SNHLY, FYNNEI. DNA of the CDR3: TGTGCCAGCAGTGAAGTGGGGCCCAACTATGGCTACACCTTC. Amino acids: CASSEVGPNYGYTF.

V and J are TRBV6-5 and TRBJ1-1; 9 bases map to TRBD1. This CDR3 is 14 amino acids long. The germline V gene encodes CDR1 MNHEY and CDR2 SVGAGI. The J segment lost 1 base and the V segment lost 9 bases, leaving 6 bases of the junction unmatched. The chain's CDR3 is CASPDRGGNTEAFF. CDR3 nucleotide sequence: TGTGCCAGTCCTGACAGGGGGGGGAACACTGAAGCTTTCTTT.

Concerning this clone itself: The sample holds other DNA sequences that translate to the same CDR3. The V call is TRBV3-1 (or the pseudogene TRBV3-2), the J call TRBJ1-6; TRBD1 matches 8 bases. V was pared by 1 base and J by 7 bases, with 0 bases of the junction left unmatched. The germline V gene encodes CDR1 LGHDT and CDR2 YNNKEL (reference sequence). This CDR3 has 14 amino acids. In nucleotides, the CDR3 is TGTGCCAGCAGCCAAGGACAGGGGAATTCACCCCTCCACTTT. It yields the protein CASSQGQGNSPLHF.

This chain links TRBV7-2 with TRBJ1-2; D might be TRBD1 (6 bases). V was pared by 5 bases and J by 2 bases, with 15 bases between. The CDR3 loop spans 15 amino acids. Germline V gives CDR1 SGHTA, CDR2 FQGNSA. CDR3 nucleotides: TGTGCCAGCAGCCCTACAGGGAAGGGGAACTATGGCTACACCTTC. Translated, it gives CASSPTGKGNYGYTF.